This T cell receptor (beta chain) was sequenced for a study of blood T cells in healthy people across ages. Sample-barcoded 5' priming and a J-beta primer mix drove a second PCR of roughly 7 to 11 cycles. TCRdb reanalysed the 5' RACE reads using MiXCR and keeps one entry per CDR3 protein. The table includes around 1,000,000 distinct CDR3 sequences, almost 25% detected once. CDR1 and CDR2 from the germline V gene are MGHRA and YSYEKL. This CDR3 is built from 16 residues. V lost 4 bases, J lost 7 bases, and 11 bases stayed unmatched. These sequences were also reported in another study, on T cells of mothers and their children.

The rearrangement links TRBV4-1 to TRBJ1-4, with 8 positions matching TRBD1. The sample comprised blood. The receptor was isolated from a girl aged 2-15 years in good health. In DNA form, the CDR3 reads TGCGCCAGCAGCCCCTCCATAACAGGGGGAATTGAAAAACTGTTTTTT. Encoded protein: CASSPSITGGIEKLFF.